The rows below give T cell receptor beta chains drawn from one sample of a study of Ad26.COV2.S vaccination and SARS-CoV-2 variants. The data were produced by immunoSEQ multiplex PCR, yet TCRdb's version contains in-frame clones alone and is incomplete. Altogether approximately 500,000 clones are present, 87% being singletons, with the ten largest covering 9.5% to 15%. Material: peripheral blood, obtained in a trial of Ad26.COV2.S vaccine versus placebo. These receptors were taken from a person between 18 and 59 years old who received the Ad26.COV2.S COVID-19 vaccine or a placebo. Each CDR3 is given without its conserved first and last residue. Each record gives: D gene, V gene, CDR3 protein. D genes are given only for firm matches.

>TRBD1|TRBV29-1
SVNVRDRGSYEQY
>-|TRBV28
ASGPPGEQY
>TRBD1|TRBV6-6
ASRRTGAPLDSTNEQF
>-|TRBV19
ASSTELPSGTQY
>TRBD1|TRBV7-9
ASSFRTGSINEKLF
>TRBD1|TRBV20-1
SASSKRDRVNYGYT
>TRBD2|TRBV2
ASRRSGSWYEQY
>-|TRBV5-4
ASSTGSSLPYNEQF
>-|TRBV12-3/TRBV12-4
ASSFGGEQY
>TRBD1|TRBV19
ASLPNRGVVTDTQY
>TRBD2|TRBV5-4
ASRLAGVLDTQY
>TRBD2|TRBV28
ATIERDPSTDTQY
>-|TRBV25-1
ASSEYMDSQAF
>TRBD1|TRBV9
ASSVSWDRGSYEQY
>-|TRBV19
ASTLGGEQF
>TRBD2|TRBV7-2
ASSVNKRGNEQF
>-|TRBV20-1
SAPMAYEQY
>TRBD2|TRBV4-3
ASSQVSGGYEQY
>TRBD2|TRBV7-3
APGSGRAGGCGEQY
>-|TRBV29-1
SVARSLYEQY
>TRBD2|TRBV4-2
ASSQVAGVSVEQY
>-|TRBV6-5
ASRPQGRNSPLH